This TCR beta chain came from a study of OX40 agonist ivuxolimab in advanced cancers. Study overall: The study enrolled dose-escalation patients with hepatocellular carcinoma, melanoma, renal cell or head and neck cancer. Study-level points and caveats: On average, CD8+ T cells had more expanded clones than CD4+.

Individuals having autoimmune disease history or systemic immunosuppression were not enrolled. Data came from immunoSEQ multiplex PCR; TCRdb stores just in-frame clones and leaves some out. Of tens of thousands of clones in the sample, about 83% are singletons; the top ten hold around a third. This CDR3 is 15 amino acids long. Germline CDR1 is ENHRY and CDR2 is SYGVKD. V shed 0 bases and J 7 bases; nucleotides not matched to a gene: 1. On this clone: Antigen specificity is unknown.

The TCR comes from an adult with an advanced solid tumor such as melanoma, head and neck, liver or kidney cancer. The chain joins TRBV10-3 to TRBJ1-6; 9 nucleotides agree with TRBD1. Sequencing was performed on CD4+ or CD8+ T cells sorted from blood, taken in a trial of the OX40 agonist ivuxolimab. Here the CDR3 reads CAISESGQGNSPLHF. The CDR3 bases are TGTGCCATCAGTGAGTCAGGACAGGGGAATTCACCCCTCCACTTT.